This T cell receptor beta chain emerged from a study of blood T cell repertoires in COVID-19. Overall study: Italy, Spain and the United States were the sources of the convalescent and acute COVID-19 samples. The analysed material was cDNA or gDNA that came from T cells, B-cell-depleted T cells, or PBMCs.

Per the authors' pipeline: Nucleated cell number was recorded as an estimate derived from reference gene primer amplification. Assay: immunoSEQ multiplex PCR; the TCRdb copy retains only in-frame clones and omits some. V and J calls and clone size are as listed in that table; D and trimming were resolved from the DNA. Here the sample spans 70,000 to 90,000 clones, 78% being singletons. The V gene end was trimmed by 4 bases and the J gene end by 3 bases; junction bases not matched to a gene: 9. The CDR3 covers 15 residues. CDR1 and CDR2 from the germline V gene are SGDLS and YYNGEE. The clonotype was recovered from a human donor in a cohort sampled during active COVID-19. Sequences were obtained from peripheral blood. This chain links TRBV9 with TRBJ2-7; 8 nucleotides agree with TRBD1. For the CDR3, the DNA is TGTGCCAGCAGCCCAGCAGGTACAGGGGGCTACGAGCAGTACTTC. Protein product: CASSPAGTGGYEQYF.